Below, 26 T cell receptor beta chains from the same sample are listed, as sequenced in a study of post-analysis software for immune sequencing data. Presence of unique molecular identifiers characterized the TCR beta cDNA libraries. MiXCR, run by TCRdb on the PCR reads, gives a single entry per CDR3 protein. The sample has around 160,000 distinct CDR3 sequences, 35% to 40% seen once. The sequencing used blood, collected after autologous hematopoietic stem cell transplantation. All receptors come from a girl between 5 and 17 years old with multiple sclerosis.

This clonotype appeared a few times. The rearrangement joins TRBV20-1 to TRBJ2-1, with 13 bases matching TRBD2. V lost 4 bases, J lost 9 bases, and 6 bases stayed unmatched. CDR3 length: 14 amino acids. In germline, CDR1 is DFQATT, CDR2 SNEGSKA (reference sequence). In DNA, the CDR3 is TGCAGTGCTACCCGGACTAGCGGGAGTATTGAGCAGTTCTTC. Residues: CSATRTSGSIEQFF.

This clonotype was counted at least ten times. The rearrangement uses TRBV5-5 and TRBJ2-5; 10 nucleotides match TRBD2. The CDR3 has 18 residues. Germline CDR1 and CDR2: SGHKS and YYEKEE (reference sequence). The ends lost 0 bases at V and 5 bases at J; junction bases unmatched: 13. CDR3 sequence (DNA): TGTGCCAGCAGCTTGGGACGGAGGCTAGCGGGAGAAGGCGAGACCCAGTACTTC. Its translation: CASSLGRRLAGEGETQYF.

This clonotype came up once. V and J are TRBV4-1 and TRBJ2-3; no reliable D call. This CDR3 region has 17 residues. Per germline, CDR1 MGHRA and CDR2 YSYEKL. The ends were cut back, 0 bases at V and 5 bases at J, with 18 bases in the middle. This chain's CDR3 is CASSQEGLRPLQDTQYF. CDR3 in DNA: TGCGCCAGCAGCCAAGAGGGATTAAGGCCCCTCCAAGATACGCAGTATTTT.

This clonotype showed up just a few times. The rearrangement joins TRBV6-5 to TRBJ1-6; D ambiguous. Germline loops: CDR1 MNHEY, CDR2 SVGAGI. V was trimmed by 0 bases and J by 7 bases, leaving 13 bases between them. The CDR3 sequence is 16 residues long. The CDR3 spells CASSYSLKRQNSPLHF. DNA for the CDR3: TGTGCCAGCAGTTACTCGCTGAAGAGACAAAATTCACCCCTCCACTTT.

The rearrangement links TRBV30 to TRBJ2-4; D possibly matches TRBD1 or TRBD2 (5 bases each). CDR1 and CDR2 from the germline V gene are GTSNPN and SVGIG (reference sequence). The ends were cut back, 2 bases at V and 1 base at J, with 6 bases in the middle. The CDR3 contains 13 residues. This CDR3 is CAWSWGAKNIQYF. The CDR3 nucleotides read TGTGCCTGGAGTTGGGGGGCCAAAAACATTCAGTACTTC.

The CDR3 DNA reads as TGTGCCAGCAGTTTATCCCTCCCTCCGGACGAGCAGTACTTC. It specifies CASSLSLPPDEQYF. The chain is built from TRBV27 and TRBJ2-5; D gene ambiguous. The DNA end is a closer match to TRBJ2-7, so the J assignment may be wrong. CDR3 length equals 14 residues. Germline assignment: CDR1 MNHEY and CDR2 SMNVEV (reference sequence).

With respect to this clonotype: One end of the junction varies from germline; a read error may be responsible. The V and J genes are TRBV12-3 or TRBV12-4 and TRBJ2-5, with D unresolved. This CDR3 is 13 amino acids long. The CDR3 reads CASSSGFGETPYF. The CDR3 DNA sequence: TGTGCCAGCAGTTCCGGGTTTGGTGAGACCCCGTACTTC.

The chain has TRBV6-6 and TRBJ2-7; perhaps TRBD2 as D (5 bases). The CDR3 has 15 amino acids. Germline CDR1 is MNHNY and CDR2 is SVGAGI (reference sequence). V lost 5 bases, J lost 1 base, and 15 bases lay in between. CDR3 coding DNA: TGTGCCAGCAGTACCCTCAGCGGCGGGTCCTACGAGCAGTACTTC. Protein: CASSTLSGGSYEQYF.

V gene TRBV5-1 combines with J gene TRBJ2-4; 12 positions match TRBD2. The J call is uncertain, as TRBJ2-7 better fits the DNA end. CDR1 SGHRS and CDR2 YFSETQ come from the germline V gene. There are 15 residues in the CDR3. The CDR3 DNA sequence: TGCGCCAGCGGCTCGGTACTAGCGGGAGGCTACGAGCAGTACTTC. Translation: CASGSVLAGGYEQYF.

The J gene is TRBJ2-4, the V gene TRBV4-1; D unclear. V was cut by 1 base and J by 0 bases, with 7 bases left in between. CDR1 and CDR2 (germline): MGHRA, YSYEKL. There are 15 residues in the CDR3. The CDR3 sequence: CASSQGGLAKNIQYF. In DNA, the CDR3 is TGCGCCAGCAGCCAAGGAGGTCTAGCCAAAAACATTCAGTACTTC.

The J gene is TRBJ2-1, the V gene TRBV28, with 11 bases matching TRBD2. This CDR3 has 18 residues. V trimming: 0 bases; J trimming: 0 bases; junction bases outside the gene matches: 4. Germline CDR1 reads MDHEN; CDR2 reads SYDVKM. The CDR3 nucleotides read TGTGCCAGCAGTTTATGGCTAGCGGGAGGATCCTCCTACAATGAGCAGTTCTTC. It encodes CASSLWLAGGSSYNEQFF.

This clonotype has only a few counts. The gene calls are TRBV6-5 and TRBJ2-3, with D possibly being TRBD1 (5 bases). CDR3 length equals 15 residues. Trimming cost V 6 bases and J 0 bases, with 13 bases left between them. CDR1 and CDR2 from the germline V gene are MNHEY and SVGAGI. The CDR3 sequence: CASRAPGLSTDTQYF. CDR3 DNA: TGTGCCAGCAGGGCACCAGGGCTCAGCACAGATACGCAGTATTTT.

This chain connects TRBV5-6 to TRBJ2-5; the D gene is possibly TRBD1 (6 bases). CDR1 is SGHDT, CDR2 YYEEEE, per germline. CDR3 length equals 14 residues. With 6 bases removed from V and 3 bases from J, the gap between germline ends came to 15 bases. The CDR3 loop is CASKKEAGEETQYF. DNA of the CDR3: TGTGCCAGCAAGAAGGAGGCAGGGGAAGAGACCCAGTACTTC.

The chain recombines TRBV10-3 with TRBJ2-4; 8 nucleotides match TRBD1. The DNA matches TRBJ2-7 better at its end, which makes the J call doubtful. Germline values: CDR1 ENHRY, CDR2 SYGVKD. This CDR3 has 14 residues. Here the CDR3 reads CAIRQRGTGFEQYF. The CDR3, as DNA: TGTGCCATCAGACAGAGGGGGACAGGCTTCGAGCAGTACTTC.

The V gene is TRBV7-2, the J gene TRBJ2-1; D possibly uses TRBD1 or TRBD2 (5 bases each). This CDR3 has 14 residues. Germline V CDR1 and CDR2: SGHTA, FQGNSA. With 2 bases removed from V and 9 bases from J, the gap between germline ends came to 14 bases. CDR3 in amino acids: CASSLSRLGGEQFF. The DNA of the CDR3 is TGTGCCAGCAGCTTATCCCGACTTGGGGGTGAGCAGTTCTTC.

This clonotype was seen only a few times. The rearrangement links TRBV6-1 to TRBJ1-1, with D hard to call. V was trimmed by 6 bases and J by 1 base, leaving 12 bases between them. This CDR3 is 14 amino acids long. CDR1 is MNHNS and CDR2 is SASEGT in the germline V gene. Here the CDR3 reads CASSSGFGNTEAFF. In DNA, the CDR3 is TGTGCCAGCAGCTCAGGATTTGGGAACACTGAAGCTTTCTTT.

This sequence joins TRBV20-1 and TRBJ2-5, with 7 bases identical to TRBD1. Germline CDR1 reads DFQATT; CDR2 reads SNEGSKA (reference sequence). With 0 bases clipped from V and 11 bases from J, the junction kept 12 bases outside the gene matches. The CDR3 is 14 residues long. In nucleotides, the CDR3 is TGCAGTGCTAGAGATCAGGACAGGTACAATGAGCAGTACTTC. Encoded protein: CSARDQDRYNEQYF.

V usage is TRBV21-1 and J usage is TRBJ2-3; the table gives TRBD2 as D, unverified against the DNA. TRBV21-1 is given as a pseudogene. The CDR3 is 16 amino acids. The chain's CDR3 is CASSKETQAGKDTQYF. CDR3 sequence (DNA): TGTGCCAGCAGCAAAGAGACCCAGGCGGGAAAAGATACGCAGTATTTT.

The chain joins TRBV4-2 to TRBJ2-5; D possibly corresponds to TRBD1 (5 bases). CDR3 length: 14 residues. With 0 bases removed from V and 7 bases from J, the gap between germline ends came to 12 bases. Germline V gene lookup returns CDR1 LGHNA and CDR2 YNFKEQ. The CDR3 is CASSQEKGVGTQYF. DNA for the CDR3: TGTGCCAGCAGCCAAGAGAAAGGGGTAGGGACCCAGTACTTC.

This sequence joins TRBV10-1 and TRBJ2-3; D call uncertain. This CDR3 is built from 9 residues. Trimming shortened V by 11 bases and J by 6 bases, and 6 bases separated the two germline ends. Germline CDR1 and CDR2: WNHNN and SYGVQD (reference sequence). The CDR3 coding sequence is TGCGCCCGCGAGGATACGCAGTATTTT. This codes for CAREDTQYF.

The rearrangement uses TRBV13 and TRBJ2-5; D gene uncertain. V was cut by 3 bases and J by 1 base, with 6 bases left in between. CDR1 is PRHDT, CDR2 FYEKMQ, per germline (reference sequence). The CDR3 contains 13 residues. The CDR3 coding sequence is TGTGCCAGCAGCTTTCATGGCCAAGAGACCCAGTACTTC. This codes for CASSFHGQETQYF. The full variable domain, in which reference TRBV13 and TRBJ2-5 provide the parts outside the CDR3, is AAGVIQSPRHLIKEKRETATLKCYPIPRHDTVYWYQQGPGQDPQFLISFYEKMQSDKGSIPDRFSAQQFSDYHSELNMSSLELGDSALYFCASSFHGQETQYFGPGTRLLVL.

The chain recombines TRBV5-1 with TRBJ2-3; 7 positions agree with TRBD1. J gave up 6 bases and V 0 bases, and 13 bases lay outside the gene matches. CDR3 length equals 17 residues. CDR1 and CDR2 from the germline V gene are SGHRS and YFSETQ. CDR3 in DNA: TGCGCCAGCAGCTTGGCCTCCGTAACAGGGGTTATGGATACGCAGTATTTT. Residues: CASSLASVTGVMDTQYF. Together with reference TRBV5-1 and TRBJ2-3, the CDR3 gives the full variable domain: KAGVTQTPRYLIKTRGQQVTLSCSPISGHRSVSWYQQTPGQGLQFLFEYFSETQRNKGNFPGRFSGRQFSNSRSEMNVSTLELGDSALYLCASSLASVTGVMDTQYFGPGTRLTVL.

This clonotype was seen more than once but under ten times. The chain carries TRBV20-1 and TRBJ2-7; 9 bases align to TRBD1. V shed 4 bases, J shed 5 bases, and the junction held 12 bases outside the gene matches. The length of the CDR3 is 15 residues. CDR1 DFQATT and CDR2 SNEGSKA come from the germline V gene (reference sequence). In DNA form, the CDR3 reads TGCAGTGCTAACATCCTCCGGGACAGGGATAACGAGCAGTACTTC. Its protein is CSANILRDRDNEQYF.

In this sample, this clonotype turned up a few times. This rearrangement joins TRBV5-1 to TRBJ2-3; D is uncertain. Germline V CDR1 and CDR2: SGHRS, YFSETQ. The CDR3 covers 14 residues. V lost 0 bases and J lost 2, with 7 bases in between. In DNA form, the CDR3 reads TGCGCCAGCAGCTTGGGGGTCTTCACAGATACGCAGTATTTT. Its translation is CASSLGVFTDTQYF.

For this clonotype: Relative to the germline gene, one junction end is altered; a read error may explain this. This chain connects TRBV20-1 to TRBJ2-5; no firm D call. CDR1 and CDR2 (germline): DFQATT, SNEGSKA (reference sequence). This CDR3 is built from 11 residues. CDR3 amino acids: CGATERETQYF. Here the CDR3 DNA reads TGCGGTGCTACAGAACGAGAGACCCAGTACTTC.

The chain couples TRBV9 to TRBJ2-3, with TRBD2 matching 10 bases. V was clipped by 4 bases and J by 2 bases; unmatched bases: 4. Looked up from germline, CDR1 is SGDLS and CDR2 is YYNGEE. The CDR3 consists of 15 residues. The CDR3 nucleotides read TGTGCCAGCAGCTATAGCGGGAGGTCCACAGATACGCAGTATTTT. Protein product: CASSYSGRSTDTQYF.